This T cell receptor (beta chain) was found in a study of blood T cell repertoires in COVID-19 (dated by TCRdb to about 2020). Concerning the study at large: Samples covering the acute and convalescent phases of COVID-19 were provided by collaborators in the United States, Italy and Spain. The prospective study material was composed of cDNA or gDNA derived from T cells, B-cell-depleted T cells, or PBMCs. The dataset comprised deeply sampled blood TCRbeta repertoires from subjects exposed to, actively infected with, or recovered from COVID-19. The repertoires were released in a freely available public database meant as a resource for research on the immune response to SARS-CoV-2. The samples were drawn from the first 160 participants of the ongoing ImmuneRACE study and from under 1,500 subjects provided by 6 global collaborators. The sample metadata nearly always contained a de-identified subject ID, COVID-19 status, age in years and sex. HLA class I and class II types, where available, came from metadata supplied by the sample provider rather than from assay-based typing.

Reading from cysteine to phenylalanine, the CDR3 counts 12 amino acids. The sequence is cut down to CDR3 DNA, 36 bases in frame from base 1. The germline V gene yields MGHRA for CDR1 and YSYEKL for CDR2. The V and J ends are trimmed by 2 bases and 7 bases, leaving 9 bases between them. In the prospective study, participants were roughly 18 to 90 years old, resided in 20 to 30 geographic areas of the United States, and were enrolled through a virtual design. In the prospective study, cohorts were assigned on the basis of participant-reported clinical history obtained from a screening survey and a study questionnaire. In the prospective study, whole blood, serum and a nasopharyngeal or oropharyngeal swab were collected from each participant by mobile phlebotomists. Participants in the prospective study had the option to provide additional blood draws and questionnaires over a roughly 2-month period. Before DNA extraction, prospective study blood samples were shipped either frozen or at room temperature.

On this clone: What this receptor recognizes is not known. Base qualities are not provided; no much larger clone lies one nucleotide away.

TCRbeta CDR3 regions were amplified from genomic DNA by means of the immunoSEQ Assay, a bias-controlled multiplex PCR. The paper's processing steps were these. The number of nucleated cells in each sample was estimated by amplification of reference gene primers within the assay. To quantify the absolute abundance of each unique TCRbeta CDR3 rearrangement, sequence reads were collapsed and filtered. Productive Simpson clonality was computed per sample as the square root of Simpson's diversity index over productive rearrangements. The clones in this table, taken by TCRdb from immuneACCESS, are in-frame only. Not every clone is retained; where verified, under half of the shortfall comes from an unresolved V gene, and the cause of the rest is unknown. V and J calls and clone size are those listed in that table; D and trimming were worked out from the DNA. The sample includes some 190,000 clones, with over 75% observed a single time. The top ten constitute roughly 4.5% of the sample.

Study-wide findings and limitations: Clinical and demographic metadata were provided uncurated, with the amount varying by source and participant.

This clonotype was obtained from a man aged 30 to 45 with acute COVID-19. The sequenced sample consisted of PBMCs or T cells enriched from blood (not recorded which). This receptor chain uses TRBV4-1 and TRBJ2-7; no D gene can be assigned with confidence. The CDR3 protein: CASSQNTGEQYF. Read as DNA, the sequence is TGCGCCAGCAGCCAAAATACCGGGGAGCAGTACTTC.